This T cell receptor (beta chain) was captured by sequencing in a study of blood T cell repertoires in COVID-19. The CDR3 consists of 15 residues. Germline assignment: CDR1 SGHTA and CDR2 FQGTGA. Trimming left V 2 bases short and J 0 bases short, with 9 bases between. Original methodology: Amplified reference gene primers provided the basis for estimating nucleated cell counts. TCRdb keeps only in-frame clones here, not all; method: immunoSEQ multiplex PCR. Clone size and the V and J calls come from that table; the DNA yielded D and trimming. Of 300,000 to 400,000 clones in the sample, about 91% were seen once.

This chain connects TRBV7-3 to TRBJ2-3; the D gene is possibly TRBD2 (5 bases). This clonotype was obtained from a young man with COVID-19, enrolled during active disease. Sequences were obtained from peripheral blood. The CDR3 nucleotides are TGTGCCAGCAGCTTATCTCGGGATAGCACAGATACGCAGTATTTT. Its protein is CASSLSRDSTDTQYF. Full variable domain (outside the CDR3, taken from reference TRBV7-3 and TRBJ2-3): GAGVSQTPSNKVTEKGKYVELRCDPISGHTALYWYRQSLGQGPEFLIYFQGTGAADDSGLPNDRFFAVRPEGSVSTLKIQRTERGDSAVYLCASSLSRDSTDTQYFGPGTRLTVL.